These 25 T cell receptor beta chains were sequenced from one sample in a study of blood T cell repertoires in COVID-19. Clones were sequenced by immunoSEQ multiplex PCR, and TCRdb holds only the in-frame ones, with some missing. Of some 50,000 clones detected, roughly 84% appear once; the ten largest clones hold 14%. Sequencing was done on a sample of peripheral blood. The receptors here all came from a human donor in a cohort sampled during active COVID-19.

This chain uses TRBV3-1 (or the pseudogene TRBV3-2) with TRBJ1-2; D call uncertain. Deletions cut 1 base from V and 8 bases from J, with 17 bases between. The length of the CDR3 is 15 residues. Germline CDR1 LGHDT, CDR2 YNNKEL (reference sequence). The CDR3, as DNA: TGTGCCAGCAGCCAAGTCCCGGGGATCGGAGAAGGCTACACCTTC. Translating it yields CASSQVPGIGEGYTF.

This clone appeared a single time. The V gene is TRBV7-6, the J gene TRBJ1-2, with TRBD1 matching 9 bases. This CDR3 contains 12 residues. Looked up from germline, CDR1 is SGHVS and CDR2 is FNYEAQ. V lost 7 bases and J lost 4; bases outside the gene matches: 1. CDR3 loop: CASTTGGYGYTF. CDR3 in DNA: TGTGCCAGCACGACAGGGGGCTATGGCTACACCTTC.

In its sample, this clone was seen a few times. This rearrangement joins TRBV6-6 to TRBJ1-4; no clear D gene. The CDR3 extends over 15 amino acids. Trimming removed 2 bases at V and 4 bases at J, with 11 bases between. Germline V gene lookup returns CDR1 MNHNY and CDR2 SVGAGI (reference sequence). CDR3 in DNA: TGTGCCAGCAGTTACCCAGCAGGCGTTAATGAAAAACTGTTTTTT. This gives the protein CASSYPAGVNEKLFF.

The genes are TRBV19 and TRBJ2-5; maybe TRBD2 (5 bases). In germline, CDR1 is LNHDA, CDR2 SQIVND (reference sequence). The CDR3 contains 16 residues. The V end was cut by 6 bases, the J end by 0 bases, with 17 bases between. In DNA, the CDR3 is TGTGCCAGTAGCCAGCTCGGGATCCGATACCAAGAGACCCAGTACTTC. It translates to CASSQLGIRYQETQYF.

This clone has more than one count but fewer than ten. The rearrangement uses TRBV19 and TRBJ1-5, with TRBD1 as a possible D gene (5 bases). Germline CDR1 and CDR2: LNHDA and SQIVND (reference sequence). This CDR3 has 18 amino acids. V lost 3 bases and J 0 bases, leaving 18 bases between the germline ends. In DNA form, the CDR3 reads TGTGCCAGTAGTATCCTCTGGGGGGGAGATTATAGCAATCAGCCCCAGCATTTT. Translating it yields CASSILWGGDYSNQPQHF. Based on the CDR3 plus reference TRBV19 and TRBJ1-5, the full variable domain is DGGITQSPKYLFRKEGQNVTLSCEQNLNHDAMYWYRQDPGQGLRLIYYSQIVNDFQKGDIAEGYSVSREKKESFPLTVTSAQKNPTAFYLCASSILWGGDYSNQPQHFGDGTRLSIL.

This chain links TRBV2 with TRBJ2-3; TRBD1 aligns across 9 bases. Germline CDR1 reads SNHLY; CDR2 reads FYNNEI. The CDR3 is 15 residues long. Trimming removed 6 bases from V and 4 bases from J; junction bases left unmatched: 8. DNA of the CDR3: TGTGCCAGCAGGAGGGACAGGGCGGGTCCAGATACGCAGTATTTT. Protein: CASRRDRAGPDTQYF.

This sequence joins TRBV12-3 or TRBV12-4 and TRBJ1-2; possibly TRBD1 for D (6 bases). V was clipped by 6 bases and J by 8 bases, with 16 bases between them. The CDR3 extends over 13 amino acids. As DNA, the CDR3 is TGTGCCAGCAGCCAGACAGGCAATGGGGGCTACACCTTC. This sequence encodes CASSQTGNGGYTF.

The chain recombines TRBV11-2 with TRBJ1-2; D is possibly TRBD1 (6 bases). Trimming took 6 bases from V and 4 from J, leaving 21 bases between them. The V gene's germline CDR1 is SGHAT and CDR2 FQNNGV. The CDR3 totals 16 residues. The chain's CDR3 is CASSRIAGEGTYGYTF. CDR3 nucleotide sequence: TGTGCCAGCAGTCGAATAGCAGGGGAGGGTACCTATGGCTACACCTTC.

CDR3 DNA: TGTGCCAGCCGACGGCAGGACAGGGGGTACGAGCAGTACTTC. Its translation: CASRRQDRGYEQYF. This chain connects TRBV6-6 to TRBJ2-7; 10 bases line up with TRBD1. This CDR3 is built from 14 residues. V lost 8 bases and J lost 4; bases outside the gene matches: 8. Germline loops: CDR1 MNHNY, CDR2 SVGAGI (reference sequence).

This clone was seen only once. The J gene is TRBJ2-6, the V gene TRBV5-1; D is unclear. The germline V gene has CDR1 SGHRS and CDR2 YFSETQ. V was clipped by 5 bases and J by 1 base, with 7 bases between them. The CDR3 has 14 residues. In nucleotides, the CDR3 is TGCGCCAGCAGTGTACAATCTGGGGCCAACGTCCTGACTTTC. It codes for CASSVQSGANVLTF.

This chain uses TRBV5-1 with TRBJ1-1; D possibly corresponds to TRBD1 (5 bases). The CDR3 length is 17 residues. V lost 0 bases and J 3 bases, leaving 18 bases between the germline ends. Germline assignment: CDR1 SGHRS and CDR2 YFSETQ. CDR3 in amino acids: CASSLDRPGGLDTEAFF. CDR3 bases: TGCGCCAGCAGCTTGGACAGGCCGGGGGGTCTTGACACTGAAGCTTTCTTT.

This clone was seen a few times. The genes are TRBV7-3 and TRBJ1-2; a possible D gene is TRBD1 (5 bases). V was pared by 3 bases and J by 3 bases, with 8 bases between. Germline-derived CDR1 and CDR2 are SGHTA and FQGTGA. The CDR3 length is 13 residues. The CDR3 here is CASSLGGDYGYTF. The CDR3, as DNA: TGTGCCAGCAGCTTGGGAGGGGACTATGGCTACACCTTC.

The chain carries TRBV2 and TRBJ2-5; 9 positions agree with TRBD2. The J segment lost 5 bases and the V segment lost 7 bases, leaving 5 bases of the junction unmatched. The CDR3 is 13 amino acids. Per the germline V gene, CDR1 is SNHLY and CDR2 is FYNNEI. CDR3: CASTSGRRETQYF. The DNA of the CDR3 is TGTGCCAGCACCAGCGGGAGGAGGGAGACCCAGTACTTC.

The chain links TRBV19 to TRBJ1-2; D is possibly TRBD1 (5 bases). Looked up from germline, CDR1 is LNHDA and CDR2 is SQIVND (reference sequence). Trimming cost V 9 bases and J 1 base, with 12 bases left between them. This CDR3 has 13 residues. The CDR3: CASKLGGNYGYTF. CDR3 in DNA: TGTGCCAGCAAGTTGGGGGGTAACTATGGCTACACCTTC.

This clone was detected only once. The rearrangement joins TRBV6-2 or TRBV6-3 to TRBJ2-7, with 10 bases fitting TRBD2. The CDR3 has 15 amino acids. V trimming: 2 bases; J trimming: 4 bases; junction bases outside the gene matches: 5. The germline V gene encodes CDR1 MNHEY and CDR2 SVGEGT. The CDR3 coding sequence is TGTGCCAGCAGTTACACCCTAGCGGGAGTTTACGAGCAGTACTTC. Translating it yields CASSYTLAGVYEQYF.

This clone is judged medium-sized. The genes are TRBV5-4 and TRBJ1-6, with 7 positions matching TRBD1. This CDR3 has 14 amino acids. Germline CDR1 reads SGHNT; CDR2 reads YYREEE (reference sequence). After removal of 3 bases from V and 8 bases from J, the junction contained 5 bases not matched to a gene. The CDR3: CASSSPGGHSPLHF. The CDR3, as DNA: TGTGCCAGCAGCTCACCAGGGGGACATTCACCCCTCCACTTT.

The chain carries TRBV30 and TRBJ1-4; 7 bases are shared with TRBD1. This CDR3 region has 14 residues. V was clipped by 2 bases and J by 4 bases; unmatched bases: 4. Germline V gives CDR1 GTSNPN, CDR2 SVGIG (reference sequence). The CDR3 nucleotides read TGTGCCTGGAGTCGGACAGGATTTAATGAAAAACTGTTTTTT. Translating gives CAWSRTGFNEKLFF.

The gene calls are TRBV9 and TRBJ2-1; D call uncertain. The CDR3 totals 13 residues. Germline V lookup: CDR1 SGDLS, CDR2 YYNGEE. Trimming removed 4 bases from V and 5 bases from J, with 10 bases in between. CDR3 in DNA: TGTGCCAGCAGCCCTCGCCGGGACAATGAGCAGTTCTTC. Protein: CASSPRRDNEQFF.

The J gene is TRBJ2-1, the V gene TRBV7-9; 16 bases are a match to TRBD2. After removal of 0 bases from V and 6 bases from J, the junction contained 5 bases not matched to a gene. The CDR3 runs 18 residues. CDR1 SEHNR and CDR2 FQNEAQ come from the germline V gene (reference sequence). CDR3 in amino acids: CASSLAGLAGGLSNEQFF. Written as DNA, the CDR3 is TGTGCCAGCAGCTTAGCGGGACTAGCGGGAGGGCTCAGCAATGAGCAGTTCTTC.

The chain recombines TRBV30 with TRBJ1-1; no clear D gene. Per the germline V gene, CDR1 is GTSNPN and CDR2 is SVGIG (reference sequence). V lost 0 bases to trimming and J lost 10 bases, with 18 bases between them. The CDR3 is 14 residues long. The CDR3 loop is CAWSVLGGRVAAFF. CDR3 DNA: TGTGCCTGGAGTGTACTGGGAGGGCGGGTCGCAGCTTTCTTT.

The chain carries TRBV18 and TRBJ2-2; D remains unclear. From germline, CDR1 is KGHSH and CDR2 LQKENI. The V end lost 4 bases, the J end lost 0 bases, and 18 bases lay between the germline ends. CDR3 length equals 18 residues. The CDR3 loop is CASSQMVGQNANTGELFF. In DNA form, the CDR3 reads TGTGCCAGCTCACAAATGGTTGGGCAAAACGCGAACACCGGGGAGCTGTTTTTT.

This chain joins TRBV3-1 (or the pseudogene TRBV3-2) and TRBJ1-2, with a weak D call TRBD1 (6 bases). Trimming took 5 bases from V and 3 from J, leaving 13 bases between them. This CDR3 is 14 amino acids long. The germline V gene encodes CDR1 LGHDT and CDR2 YNNKEL (reference sequence). The CDR3, as DNA: TGTGCCAGCAGCTCCACCCGGACAGACTATGGCTACACCTTC. It encodes CASSSTRTDYGYTF.

J is TRBJ1-3 and V is TRBV5-1; no reliable D call. V was trimmed by 4 bases and J by 1 base, leaving 12 bases between them. Germline CDR1 is SGHRS and CDR2 is YFSETQ. CDR3 length equals 15 residues. The CDR3 sequence is CASSVGITSGNTIYF. DNA for the CDR3: TGCGCCAGCAGCGTGGGTATAACTTCTGGAAACACCATATATTTT.

The J gene is TRBJ2-2, the V gene TRBV19; weak D call: TRBD1 (7 bases). The CDR3 extends over 14 amino acids. Germline V gives CDR1 LNHDA, CDR2 SQIVND (reference sequence). V lost 7 bases, J lost 3 bases, and 12 bases lay in between. This CDR3 is CASTGRGDTGELFF. CDR3 sequence (DNA): TGTGCCAGTACGGGCAGGGGGGACACCGGGGAGCTGTTTTTT.

This sequence joins TRBV19 and TRBJ1-2; maybe TRBD1 (6 bases). There are 14 residues in the CDR3. CDR1 is LNHDA and CDR2 is SQIVND in the germline V gene (reference sequence). V lost 1 base and J lost 1, with 7 bases in between. CDR3 sequence reads: CASSIAGHNYGYTF. CDR3 nucleotide sequence: TGTGCCAGTAGTATAGCGGGACATAACTATGGCTACACCTTC.